The present entry profiles one T cell receptor (beta chain) with its context. What it recognizes is unknown. This sample was included in a study of graft-versus-host responses after intestinal transplantation. Study-wide background: As for transplant type, recipients had multivisceral, liver-intestinal, or isolated intestinal grafts. Among the recipients, all got anti-thymocyte globulin induction and then tacrolimus and steroids for about 3 years.

Trimming shortened V by 4 bases and J by 4 bases, and 11 bases separated the two germline ends. This CDR3 has 13 residues. Germline V lookup: CDR1 WSHSY, CDR2 SAAADI. Sequencing was performed with immunoSEQ multiplex PCR; in TCRdb, only in-frame clones are kept and a portion is missing. The table shows approximately 110,000 clones, with around 90% occurring only once. Points from the study as a whole: In recipient marrow, GvH clones were found, and some appeared first in ileum or blood. Circulating GvH clones peaking coincided with falling HvG clones soon after transplant.

The chain uses TRBV10-2 and TRBJ2-7, with no clear D. This TCR was sampled from a human donor who was the organ donor for an intestinal transplant. The sequences come from unstimulated CD4+ T cells sorted from spleen or lymph node cells, collected before transplant. The CDR3 DNA reads as TGCGCCAGCAGTGCGGGCCGTCGGTACGAGCAGTACTTC. Translation: CASSAGRRYEQYF.